Sequencing of this TCR beta chain was carried out in a study of T cells in women clearing cervical HPV infection. Study information: Control women cleared a single incident HPV16 infection within 12 months. Case blood drawn at lesion detection; control blood after infection cleared.

Comments on this clone: Its antigen is still unknown. The CDR3 is cut off 3 residues early in the read; its end comes from the germline J gene.

HPV was found by MY09/MY11 PCR and dot-blot genotyping. Whole-study findings and limits: Combining TCR richness with V gene abundances gave approximately 0.84 AUC.

Method: immunoSEQ multiplex PCR; TCRdb's copy keeps in-frame clones and lacks some. The sample has 45,000 to 55,000 clones. This CDR3 has 13 amino acids. Germline V CDR1 and CDR2: SGHNT, YYREEE (reference sequence). Trimming took off 0 bases at V and 0 bases at J, with 3 bases between the two ends. The sequence derives from a woman aged 18 to 75 with a cervical HPV16 infection that either progressed to CIN3+ or cleared (not recorded which). The material sequenced was blood buffy coat. The gene calls are TRBV5-4 and TRBJ2-5; D gene unclear. CDR3 DNA, as far as it was read: TGTGCCAGCAGCTTGGACTACCAAGAGACC. Amino acid sequence: CASSLDYQET. The CDR3 in its entirety is CASSLDYQETQYF.